The rows below give T cell receptor beta chains drawn from one sample of a study of technical replicates of blood from a few donors. Here immunoSEQ multiplex PCR was the method, and the copy in TCRdb shows in-frame clones only, minus some. The sample has about 88,000 clones; approximately 90% are singletons. Sequenced material: T cells isolated from PBMCs. These receptors all come from a human donor in good health. Each CDR3 is given with its conserved first and last residue. A D gene is named only where the DNA matches it firmly. Rows give clone size only sometimes, using once, few, many, or a class for an expanded clone.

V	D	J	size	CDR3	DNA
TRBV6-4	.	TRBJ2-3	once	CASSDQNGDTQYF	TGTGCCAGCAGTGACCAAAACGGTGATACGCAGTATTTT
TRBV11-2	TRBD2	TRBJ2-1	once	CASSGLAGGVYNEQFF	TGTGCCAGCAGCGGACTAGCGGGAGGGGTCTACAATGAGCAGTTCTTC
TRBV9	TRBD1	TRBJ1-2	few	CASSPTGNYGYTF	TGTGCCAGCAGCCCGACAGGGAACTATGGCTACACCTTC
TRBV5-1	.	TRBJ1-1	.	CASSLAVTGTEAFF	TGCGCCAGCAGCTTGGCCGTGACAGGCACTGAAGCTTTCTTT
TRBV9	TRBD2	TRBJ2-7	.	CASSVGTSGGVYEQYF	TGTGCCAGCAGCGTAGGAACTAGCGGGGGGGTATACGAGCAGTACTTC
TRBV15	.	TRBJ2-7	.	CATSRGDRPGWLNYEQYF	TGTGCCACCAGCAGAGGCGACCGCCCGGGATGGTTGAACTACGAGCAGTACTTC
TRBV19	.	TRBJ2-7	.	CASSTRDTSYEQYF	TGTGCCAGTAGTACAAGGGACACCTCCTACGAGCAGTACTTC
TRBV9	.	TRBJ1-5	.	CASSSDTNQPQHF	TGTGCCAGCAGCTCCGACACCAATCAGCCCCAGCATTTT
TRBV5-1	.	TRBJ2-1	.	CASSRSDSYYNEQFF	TGCGCCAGCAGCCGATCTGACAGCTACTACAATGAGCAGTTCTTC
TRBV2	.	TRBJ2-5	.	CASSEPGQETQYF	TGTGCCAGCAGTGAACCGGGTCAAGAGACCCAGTACTTC
TRBV7-8	TRBD2	TRBJ2-7	.	CASSLASAGPREQYF	TGTGCCAGCAGCTTAGCATCAGCGGGGCCTCGCGAGCAGTACTTC
TRBV11-1	.	TRBJ2-1	.	CASKADFYNEQFF	TGTGCCAGCAAGGCAGACTTCTACAATGAGCAGTTCTTC
TRBV5-6	TRBD1	TRBJ1-6	.	CASSSAEGASPLHF	TGTGCCAGCAGCTCGGCAGAGGGGGCCTCACCCCTCCACTTT
TRBV7-9	.	TRBJ2-2	.	CASSFTTGELFF	TGTGCCAGCAGCTTTACTACCGGGGAGCTGTTTTTT
TRBV28	TRBD1	TRBJ1-2	.	CASSLGQNYGYTF	TGTGCCAGCAGTCTGGGACAGAACTATGGCTACACCTTC
TRBV5-1	.	TRBJ2-1	.	CASSLDTGRTYNEQFF	TGCGCCAGCAGCTTGGATACAGGGCGGACCTACAATGAGCAGTTCTTC